A selection of T cell receptor beta chains follows, all from one sample in a study of blood T cells in healthy people across ages. Each CDR3 protein gets one entry after TCRdb re-called the 5' RACE reads with MiXCR. The top ten hold approximately 3.7% of the sample, which has roughly 680,000 distinct CDR3 sequences, about 21% seen once. The source material was blood. The receptor source for this set is an older man in good health. CDR3s include the opening cysteine and the closing phenylalanine or tryptophan. A D gene is named only where the DNA matches it firmly. For some rows the clone size is stated as once, few or many, or as a class when expanded; others skip it.

cdr3_nt: TGCAGTGCTAGAGACCGGACTGGCACGGAGACCCAGTACTTC
cdr3_aa: CSARDRTGTETQYF
clone_size: -
v_call: TRBV20-1
d_call: -
j_call: TRBJ2-5

cdr3_nt: TGTGCCAGCAGTTTATCACCTCGACAGGTATGGAACACTGAAGCTTTCTTT
cdr3_aa: CASSLSPRQVWNTEAFF
clone_size: many
v_call: TRBV27
d_call: -
j_call: TRBJ1-1

cdr3_nt: TGTAGTGCTAGGGACAGATTTCGGGATTCACCCCTCCACTTT
cdr3_aa: CSARDRFRDSPLHF
clone_size: -
v_call: TRBV20-1
d_call: TRBD1
j_call: TRBJ1-6

cdr3_nt: TGCGCCAGCAGCTTCGGGGGGACTAGCGGCGAAGAGACCCAGTACTTC
cdr3_aa: CASSFGGTSGEETQYF
clone_size: -
v_call: TRBV5-1
d_call: TRBD2
j_call: TRBJ2-5

cdr3_nt: TGTGCCAGCAGAGGCCGGACAGAGTATGAAAAACTGTTTTTT
cdr3_aa: CASRGRTEYEKLFF
clone_size: few
v_call: TRBV2
d_call: -
j_call: TRBJ1-4

cdr3_nt: TGTGCCAGCAGCGTAGGGCTGGACTGGACCTACAATGAGCAGTTCTTC
cdr3_aa: CASSVGLDWTYNEQFF
clone_size: -
v_call: TRBV9
d_call: -
j_call: TRBJ2-1

cdr3_nt: TGCAGCGTTGAAGGGGGCTGGAACTATGGCTACACCTTC
cdr3_aa: CSVEGGWNYGYTF
clone_size: -
v_call: TRBV29-1
d_call: -
j_call: TRBJ1-2

cdr3_nt: TGCAGCGTTGAGGGGGCCCGGGACAGGATTGACCTCTCAGGGGGGGGGCAGTTCTTC
cdr3_aa: CSVEGARDRIDLSGGGQFF
clone_size: many
v_call: TRBV29-1
d_call: -
j_call: TRBJ2-1

cdr3_nt: TGTGCCAGCTCACTCGGGACAGTCAGGGGCACTGAAGCTTTCTTT
cdr3_aa: CASSLGTVRGTEAFF
clone_size: few
v_call: TRBV18
d_call: TRBD1
j_call: TRBJ1-1

cdr3_nt: TGTGCCACCAGTGATCCCGGGACAGGGATCAATGAGCAGTTCTTC
cdr3_aa: CATSDPGTGINEQFF
clone_size: many
v_call: TRBV24-1
d_call: TRBD1
j_call: TRBJ2-1

cdr3_nt: TGTGCCAGCAGTGAGGCAGGGGGGGGGTATGGCTACACCTTC
cdr3_aa: CASSEAGGGYGYTF
clone_size: -
v_call: TRBV6-1
d_call: TRBD1
j_call: TRBJ1-2

cdr3_nt: TGCGCCAGCAGCCAAGACGGGGGAGGGGTCACAGATACGCAGTATTTT
cdr3_aa: CASSQDGGGVTDTQYF
clone_size: few
v_call: TRBV4-3
d_call: TRBD2
j_call: TRBJ2-3

cdr3_nt: TGTGCCAGCAGTTTAGACGGGGTAAACTGGCATTTT
cdr3_aa: CASSLDGVNWHF
clone_size: few
v_call: TRBV27
d_call: -
j_call: TRBJ1-5

cdr3_nt: TGCAGTGCGGGGGACAGGGGAGCCAAAAACATTCAGTACTTC
cdr3_aa: CSAGDRGAKNIQYF
clone_size: few
v_call: TRBV20-1
d_call: TRBD1
j_call: TRBJ2-4

cdr3_nt: TGTGCCAGCAGCCAGCAAGCGGCGGCAGGGACCGAAAAACTGTTTTTT
cdr3_aa: CASSQQAAAGTEKLFF
clone_size: few
v_call: TRBV4-2
d_call: -
j_call: TRBJ1-4

cdr3_nt: TGTGCCAGCAGCCAGCGAAGGAAGTTATTGGGTTACGAGCAGTACTTC
cdr3_aa: CASSQRRKLLGYEQYF
clone_size: -
v_call: TRBV11-1
d_call: -
j_call: TRBJ2-7

cdr3_nt: TGTGCCAGCAGCTTAAAAGGGAATTCTAATGAAAAACTGTTTTTT
cdr3_aa: CASSLKGNSNEKLFF
clone_size: -
v_call: TRBV7-9
d_call: -
j_call: TRBJ1-4

cdr3_nt: TGTGCCAGCAGCTCCCAGACTAGCGGGGGCACAGATACGCAGTATTTT
cdr3_aa: CASSSQTSGGTDTQYF
clone_size: -
v_call: TRBV11-2
d_call: TRBD2
j_call: TRBJ2-3

cdr3_nt: TGTGCCAGCAGTTTATCGCAGGGTGGGACCCAGTACTTC
cdr3_aa: CASSLSQGGTQYF
clone_size: few
v_call: TRBV28
d_call: -
j_call: TRBJ2-5

cdr3_nt: TGTGCCAGCAGTTACAGCACAGGGGAAGGAGAAAAACTGTTTTTT
cdr3_aa: CASSYSTGEGEKLFF
clone_size: -
v_call: TRBV6-5
d_call: TRBD1
j_call: TRBJ1-4

cdr3_nt: TGCAGCGTAGCCGGGACAGGGGGCTACAATGGGCAGTTCTTC
cdr3_aa: CSVAGTGGYNGQFF
clone_size: -
v_call: TRBV29-1
d_call: TRBD1
j_call: TRBJ2-1

cdr3_nt: TGTGCCAGCAGTCCAGGGGGACTAGCGGCGCGTGGTAAGCAGTATTTT
cdr3_aa: CASSPGGLAARGKQYF
clone_size: -
v_call: TRBV12-3/TRBV12-4
d_call: TRBD2
j_call: TRBJ2-3

cdr3_nt: TGCAGTGCTAGTGACCTACGGGACGGAAACTCCTACGGGCAGTACTTC
cdr3_aa: CSASDLRDGNSYGQYF
clone_size: -
v_call: TRBV20-1
d_call: -
j_call: TRBJ2-7

cdr3_nt: TGTGCCAGCAGCGAGACAGGAACGACCTACGAGCAGTACTTC
cdr3_aa: CASSETGTTYEQYF
clone_size: -
v_call: TRBV9
d_call: -
j_call: TRBJ2-7

cdr3_nt: TGTGCCAGCAGCTCGCCGGGGGTAGCGGAGATTCGAGCAGATACGCAGTATTTT
cdr3_aa: CASSSPGVAEIRADTQYF
clone_size: -
v_call: TRBV7-9
d_call: -
j_call: TRBJ2-3

cdr3_nt: TGTGCCAGCAGCCAGACCGGCGAGCTGGGGACCCAGTACTTC
cdr3_aa: CASSQTGELGTQYF
clone_size: -
v_call: TRBV3-1
d_call: -
j_call: TRBJ2-5

cdr3_nt: TGCGCCAGCAGTCTCAGTGAAGCGGGAGGGCCTAATGAGCAGTTCTTC
cdr3_aa: CASSLSEAGGPNEQFF
clone_size: few
v_call: TRBV4-1
d_call: TRBD2
j_call: TRBJ2-1

cdr3_nt: TGCGCCAGCAGCGACCAGGGACGGCGGACAGATACGCAGTATTTT
cdr3_aa: CASSDQGRRTDTQYF
clone_size: -
v_call: TRBV5-1
d_call: -
j_call: TRBJ2-3

cdr3_nt: TGTGCCAGCAGTTTTAAGAGTGAAGCTTTCTTT
cdr3_aa: CASSFKSEAFF
clone_size: few
v_call: TRBV12-3/TRBV12-4
d_call: -
j_call: TRBJ1-1

cdr3_nt: TGTGCCAGCAGTTTGGGAAAATACTCGCGGGAGGGCCTCTACGAGCAGTACTTC
cdr3_aa: CASSLGKYSREGLYEQYF
clone_size: many
v_call: TRBV27
d_call: TRBD2
j_call: TRBJ2-7

cdr3_nt: TGTGCCAGCAGTGACCCGGGAGGCTATGGCTACACCTTC
cdr3_aa: CASSDPGGYGYTF
clone_size: -
v_call: TRBV28
d_call: -
j_call: TRBJ1-2

cdr3_nt: TGTGCCAGCAGCCGGACGGTACCCTCCTACGAGCAGTACTTC
cdr3_aa: CASSRTVPSYEQYF
clone_size: -
v_call: TRBV11-2
d_call: -
j_call: TRBJ2-7

cdr3_nt: TGCGCCAGCAGTCCGGACAGGGGGCTTGGTGAGCAGTTCTTC
cdr3_aa: CASSPDRGLGEQFF
clone_size: few
v_call: TRBV5-1
d_call: TRBD1
j_call: TRBJ2-1

cdr3_nt: TGTGCCAGCAGCCTCAATCCGGGACCCTCTTACGAGCAGTACTTC
cdr3_aa: CASSLNPGPSYEQYF
clone_size: -
v_call: TRBV7-2
d_call: -
j_call: TRBJ2-7

cdr3_nt: TGCGCCAGCAGCCCTCGGACTGGGCAGGATGAGCAGTTCTTC
cdr3_aa: CASSPRTGQDEQFF
clone_size: many
v_call: TRBV5-1
d_call: -
j_call: TRBJ2-1

cdr3_nt: TGTGCCAGCAGCACGGGGACAGGGGGCGAGGGGTACATTCAGTACTTC
cdr3_aa: CASSTGTGGEGYIQYF
clone_size: few
v_call: TRBV5-6
d_call: TRBD1
j_call: TRBJ2-4

cdr3_nt: TGTGCCAGCAGTTACGAGGGGACCGACGAGCAGTACTTC
cdr3_aa: CASSYEGTDEQYF
clone_size: -
v_call: TRBV6-6
d_call: -
j_call: TRBJ2-7

cdr3_nt: TGTGCCAGCAGCTTCTTGACAGGGGAAAGTGAAAAACTGTTTTTT
cdr3_aa: CASSFLTGESEKLFF
clone_size: few
v_call: TRBV7-8
d_call: TRBD1
j_call: TRBJ1-4

cdr3_nt: TGCAGTGCGCCCTACCAGAACTACCAAGAGACCCAGTACTTC
cdr3_aa: CSAPYQNYQETQYF
clone_size: -
v_call: TRBV20-1
d_call: -
j_call: TRBJ2-5

cdr3_nt: TGTGCCAGCAGCCCAGTCTATGGAGAGACCCAGTACTTC
cdr3_aa: CASSPVYGETQYF
clone_size: -
v_call: TRBV11-2
d_call: -
j_call: TRBJ2-5